The entry that follows covers one TCR beta chain sequence. No antigen is known for it. Time point in this sample: sample taken at primary tumor resection. The donor population consisted of over 55 patients with untreated, early-stage non-small cell lung cancer. TCRs were sequenced from unsorted whole RNA of tumor, nontumor lung or PBMC. The source of the sample is a study of spatial heterogeneity in lung cancer. Germline V gene lookup returns CDR1 MNHNS and CDR2 SASEGT. The CDR3 runs to 13 residues. V lost 4 bases, J lost 4 bases, and 10 bases lay in between. Each molecule of TCR cDNA was tagged with one unique molecular identifier. MiXCR, applied by TCRdb to the 5' RACE reads, yields one record per CDR3 protein. The repertoire has around 12,000 distinct CDR3 sequences, about 5% of them found once; the top ten carry about 34%. The study, taken as a whole, reports: Tumoral mutation counts were tracked by counts of expanded intratumoral alpha and beta TCRs.

The source of this sequence is a male donor with early-stage non-small cell lung cancer. Specimen: lung tumor tissue, collected at surgery. V and J are TRBV6-1 and TRBJ1-1, with D uncertain. The CDR3 DNA reads TGTGCCAGCAGTGGACAATGGGGCACTGAAGCTTTCTTT. Protein: CASSGQWGTEAFF.